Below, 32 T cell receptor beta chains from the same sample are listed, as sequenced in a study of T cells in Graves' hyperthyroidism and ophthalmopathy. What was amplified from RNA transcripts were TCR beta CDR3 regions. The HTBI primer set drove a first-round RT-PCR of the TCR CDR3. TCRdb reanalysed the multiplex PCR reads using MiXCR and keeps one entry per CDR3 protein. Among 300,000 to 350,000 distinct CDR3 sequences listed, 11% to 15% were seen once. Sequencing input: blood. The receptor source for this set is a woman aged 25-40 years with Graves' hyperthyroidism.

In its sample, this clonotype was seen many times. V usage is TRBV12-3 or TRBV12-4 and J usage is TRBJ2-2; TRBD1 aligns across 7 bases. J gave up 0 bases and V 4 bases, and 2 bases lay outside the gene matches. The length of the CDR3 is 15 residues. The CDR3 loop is CASSSGTANTGELFF. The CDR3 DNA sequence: TGTGCCAGCAGTTCCGGGACAGCGAACACCGGGGAGCTGTTTTTT.

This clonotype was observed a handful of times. This CDR3 reads CASSPRTGRLGNEQFF. The CDR3 nucleotides read TGTGCCAGCAGCCCCAGGACAGGCCGATTGGGCAATGAGCAGTTCTTC. V usage is TRBV7-2 and J usage is TRBJ2-1, with 7 bases lining up with TRBD1. V gave up 5 bases and J gave up 6 bases; unmatched junction bases: 13. The CDR3 loop spans 16 amino acids. The germline V gene encodes CDR1 SGHTA and CDR2 FQGNSA. The full variable domain, its missing parts supplied by reference TRBV7-2 and TRBJ2-1, is GAGVSQSPSNKVTEKGKDVELRCDPISGHTALYWYRQSLGQGLEFLIYFQGNSAPDKSGLPSDRFSAERTGGSVSTLTIQRTQQEDSAVYLCASSPRTGRLGNEQFFGPGTRLTVL.

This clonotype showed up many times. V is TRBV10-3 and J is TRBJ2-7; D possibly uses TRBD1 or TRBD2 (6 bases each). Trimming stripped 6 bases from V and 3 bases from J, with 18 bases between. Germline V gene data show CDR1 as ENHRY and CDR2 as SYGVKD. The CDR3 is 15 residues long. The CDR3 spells CAIRDSGGPGYEQYF. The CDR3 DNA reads TGTGCCATCAGGGACTCTGGGGGGCCGGGCTACGAGCAGTACTTC.

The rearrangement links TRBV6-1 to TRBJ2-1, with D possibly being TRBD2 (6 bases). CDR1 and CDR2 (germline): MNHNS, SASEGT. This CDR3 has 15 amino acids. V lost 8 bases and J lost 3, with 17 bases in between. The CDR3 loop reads CASGAEGLSYNEQFF. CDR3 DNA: TGTGCCAGCGGGGCGGAGGGCTTAAGCTACAATGAGCAGTTCTTC.

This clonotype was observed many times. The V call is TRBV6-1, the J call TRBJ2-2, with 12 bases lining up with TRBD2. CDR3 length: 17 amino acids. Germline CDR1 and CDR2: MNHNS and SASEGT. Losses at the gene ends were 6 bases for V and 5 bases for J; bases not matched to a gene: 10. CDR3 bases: TGTGCCAGCAGCCAAGAGCTAGCGGGAGGGTGGACCGGGGAGCTGTTTTTT. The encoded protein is CASSQELAGGWTGELFF.

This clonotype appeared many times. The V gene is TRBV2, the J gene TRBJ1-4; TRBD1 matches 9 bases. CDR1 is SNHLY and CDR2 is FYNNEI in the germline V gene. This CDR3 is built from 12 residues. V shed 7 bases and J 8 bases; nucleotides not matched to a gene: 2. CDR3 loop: CASNGQGEKLFF. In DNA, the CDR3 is TGTGCCAGCAATGGACAGGGGGAAAAACTGTTTTTT.

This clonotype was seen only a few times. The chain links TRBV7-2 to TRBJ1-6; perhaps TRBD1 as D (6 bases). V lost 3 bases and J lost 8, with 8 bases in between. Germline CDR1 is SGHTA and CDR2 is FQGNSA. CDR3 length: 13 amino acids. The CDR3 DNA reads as TGTGCCAGCAGCTTCTACAGGGATTCACCCCTCCACTTT. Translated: CASSFYRDSPLHF.

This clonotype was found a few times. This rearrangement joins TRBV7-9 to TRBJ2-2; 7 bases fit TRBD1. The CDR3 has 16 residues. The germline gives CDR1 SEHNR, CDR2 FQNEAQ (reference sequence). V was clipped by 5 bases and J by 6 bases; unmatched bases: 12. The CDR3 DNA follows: TGTGCCAGCAGCGCACACCGAACCACAGGGGCCGGGGAGCTGTTTTTT. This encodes CASSAHRTTGAGELFF.

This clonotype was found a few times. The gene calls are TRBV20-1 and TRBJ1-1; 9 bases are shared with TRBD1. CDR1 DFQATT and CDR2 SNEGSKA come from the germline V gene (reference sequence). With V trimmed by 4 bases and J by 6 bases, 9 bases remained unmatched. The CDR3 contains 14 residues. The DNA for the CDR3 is TGCAGTGCTAAACTCCAGGACAGGGGCGCTGAAGCTTTCTTT. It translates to CSAKLQDRGAEAFF.

The DNA of the CDR3 is TGTGCCAGCAGTGGAAGCACTACATCCTACGAGCAGTACTTC. As protein: CASSGSTTSYEQYF. V and J are TRBV6-4 and TRBJ2-7; D is unclear. The CDR3 is 14 amino acids. Trimming removed 4 bases at V and 1 base at J, with 11 bases between. CDR1 is MRHNA, CDR2 SNTAGT, per germline.

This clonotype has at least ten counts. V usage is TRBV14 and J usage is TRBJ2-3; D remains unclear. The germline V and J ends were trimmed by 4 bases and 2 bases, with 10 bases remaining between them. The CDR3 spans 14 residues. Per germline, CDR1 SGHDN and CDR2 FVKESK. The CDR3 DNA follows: TGTGCCAGCAGCCCGCTGTTCTCCACAGATACGCAGTATTTT. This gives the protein CASSPLFSTDTQYF.

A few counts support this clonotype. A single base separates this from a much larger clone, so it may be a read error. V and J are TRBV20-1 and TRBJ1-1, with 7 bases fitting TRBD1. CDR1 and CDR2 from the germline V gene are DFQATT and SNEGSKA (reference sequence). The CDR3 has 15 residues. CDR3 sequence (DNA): TGCGGTGCTAGAGCCCGACAGGGTTTGGACACTGAAGCTTTCTTT. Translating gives CGARARQGLDTEAFF.

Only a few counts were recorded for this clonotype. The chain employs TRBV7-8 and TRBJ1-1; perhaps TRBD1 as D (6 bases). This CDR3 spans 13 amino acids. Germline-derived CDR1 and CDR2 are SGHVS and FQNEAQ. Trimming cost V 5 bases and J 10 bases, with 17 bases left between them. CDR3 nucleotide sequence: TGTGCCAGCAGCCTCTCCAGGGGCCTTGGAGCTTTCTTT. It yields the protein CASSLSRGLGAFF. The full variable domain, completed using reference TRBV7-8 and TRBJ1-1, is GAGVSQSPRYKVAKRGQDVALRCDPISGHVSLFWYQQALGQGPEFLTYFQNEAQLDKSGLPSDRFFAERPEGSVSTLKIQRTQQEDSAVYLCASSLSRGLGAFFGQGTRLTVV.

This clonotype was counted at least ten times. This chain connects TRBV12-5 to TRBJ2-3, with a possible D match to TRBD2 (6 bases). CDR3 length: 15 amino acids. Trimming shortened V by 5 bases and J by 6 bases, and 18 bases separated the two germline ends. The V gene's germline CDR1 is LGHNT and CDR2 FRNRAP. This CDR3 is CASGTTRGMSDTQYF. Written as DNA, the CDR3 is TGTGCTAGTGGTACCACTCGCGGGATGTCGGATACGCAGTATTTT. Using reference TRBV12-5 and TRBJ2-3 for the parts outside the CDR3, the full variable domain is DARVTQTPRHKVTEMGQEVTMRCQPILGHNTVFWYRQTMMQGLELLAYFRNRAPLDDSGMPKDRFSAEMPDATLATLKIQPSEPRDSAVYFCASGTTRGMSDTQYFGPGTRLTVL.

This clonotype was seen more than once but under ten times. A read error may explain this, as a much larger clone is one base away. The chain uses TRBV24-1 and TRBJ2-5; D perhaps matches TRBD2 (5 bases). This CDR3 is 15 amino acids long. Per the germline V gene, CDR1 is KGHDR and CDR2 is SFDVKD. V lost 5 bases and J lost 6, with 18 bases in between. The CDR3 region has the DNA TGTGCCACCAGTGGTTCGGGGAGACCCGCCCAGACCCAGTACTTC. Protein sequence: CATSGSGRPAQTQYF.

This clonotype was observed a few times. Here the CDR3 DNA reads TGCAGTGCTAGTTATGGACTCGGGTACAATGAGCAGTTCTTC. This codes for CSASYGLGYNEQFF. The chain couples TRBV20-1 to TRBJ2-1; D perhaps matches TRBD2 (5 bases). The CDR3 is 14 amino acids. Trimming pared 3 bases from V and 4 bases from J, leaving 13 bases between. The germline V gene encodes CDR1 DFQATT and CDR2 SNEGSKA (reference sequence).

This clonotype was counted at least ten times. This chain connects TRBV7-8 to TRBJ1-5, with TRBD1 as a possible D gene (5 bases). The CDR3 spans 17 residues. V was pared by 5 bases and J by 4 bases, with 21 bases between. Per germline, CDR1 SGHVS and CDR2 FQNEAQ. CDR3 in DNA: TGTGCCAGCAGCCGTGATCATTCGACAGAAATTAATCAGCCCCAGCATTTT. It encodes CASSRDHSTEINQPQHF.

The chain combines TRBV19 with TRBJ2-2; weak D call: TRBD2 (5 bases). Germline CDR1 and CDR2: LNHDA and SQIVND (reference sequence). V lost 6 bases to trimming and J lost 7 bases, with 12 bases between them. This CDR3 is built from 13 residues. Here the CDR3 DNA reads TGTGCCAGTAGGATTTTAGGAGGCGGGGAGCTGTTTTTT. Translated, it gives CASRILGGGELFF.

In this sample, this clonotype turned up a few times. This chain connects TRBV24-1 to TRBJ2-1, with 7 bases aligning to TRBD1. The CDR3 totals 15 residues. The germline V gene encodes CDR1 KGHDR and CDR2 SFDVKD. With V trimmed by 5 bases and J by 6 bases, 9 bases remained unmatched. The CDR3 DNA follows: TGTGCCACCAGTGCCTCAGGGGCAGGGGGCAATGAGCAGTTCTTC. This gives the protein CATSASGAGGNEQFF.

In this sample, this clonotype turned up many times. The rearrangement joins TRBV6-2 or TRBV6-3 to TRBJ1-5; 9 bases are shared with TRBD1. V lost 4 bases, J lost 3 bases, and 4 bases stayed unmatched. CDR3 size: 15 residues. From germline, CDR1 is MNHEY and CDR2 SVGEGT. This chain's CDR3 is CASSSQGAVNQPQHF. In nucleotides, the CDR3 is TGTGCCAGCAGTTCACAGGGGGCGGTCAATCAGCCCCAGCATTTT.

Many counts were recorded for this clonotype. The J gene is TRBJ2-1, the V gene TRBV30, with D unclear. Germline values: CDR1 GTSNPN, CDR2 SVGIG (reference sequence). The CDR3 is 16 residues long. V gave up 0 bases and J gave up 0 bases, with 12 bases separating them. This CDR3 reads CAWSVAVSSSYNEQFF. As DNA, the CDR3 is TGTGCCTGGAGTGTAGCCGTTTCCAGCTCCTACAATGAGCAGTTCTTC.

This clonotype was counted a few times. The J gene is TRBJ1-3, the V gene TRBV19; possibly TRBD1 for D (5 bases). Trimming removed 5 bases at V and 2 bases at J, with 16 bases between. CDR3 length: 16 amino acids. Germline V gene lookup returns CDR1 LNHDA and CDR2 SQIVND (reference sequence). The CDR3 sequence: CASSSREGSAGNTIYF. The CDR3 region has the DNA TGTGCCAGTAGTTCAAGAGAGGGGTCAGCTGGAAACACCATATATTTT. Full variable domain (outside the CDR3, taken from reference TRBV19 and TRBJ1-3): DGGITQSPKYLFRKEGQNVTLSCEQNLNHDAMYWYRQDPGQGLRLIYYSQIVNDFQKGDIAEGYSVSREKKESFPLTVTSAQKNPTAFYLCASSSREGSAGNTIYFGEGSWLTVV.

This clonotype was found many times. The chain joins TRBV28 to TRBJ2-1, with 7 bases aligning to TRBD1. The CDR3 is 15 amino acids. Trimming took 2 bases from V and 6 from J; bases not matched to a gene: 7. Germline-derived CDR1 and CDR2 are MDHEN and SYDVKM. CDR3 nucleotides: TGTGCCAGCAGTTTACGTGGACAGGCGGCCAATGAGCAGTTCTTC. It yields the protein CASSLRGQAANEQFF. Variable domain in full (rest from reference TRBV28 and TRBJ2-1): DVKVTQSSRYLVKRTGEKVFLECVQDMDHENMFWYRQDPGLGLRLIYFSYDVKMKEKGDIPEGYSVSREKKERFSLILESASTNQTSMYLCASSLRGQAANEQFFGPGTRLTVL.

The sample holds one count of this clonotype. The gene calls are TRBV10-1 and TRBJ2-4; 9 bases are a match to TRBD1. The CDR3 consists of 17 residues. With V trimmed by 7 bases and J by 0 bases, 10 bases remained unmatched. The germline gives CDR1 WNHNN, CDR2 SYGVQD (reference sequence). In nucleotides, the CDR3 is TGCGCCAGCAAAGGACAGGGGCAGAGGCTAGCCAAAAACATTCAGTACTTC. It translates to CASKGQGQRLAKNIQYF.

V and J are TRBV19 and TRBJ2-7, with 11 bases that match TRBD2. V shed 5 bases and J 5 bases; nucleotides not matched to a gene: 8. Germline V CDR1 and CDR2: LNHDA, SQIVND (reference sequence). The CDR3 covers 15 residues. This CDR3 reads CASSVTSGNLHEQYF. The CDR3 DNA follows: TGTGCCAGTAGTGTGACTAGCGGGAATCTCCACGAGCAGTACTTC.

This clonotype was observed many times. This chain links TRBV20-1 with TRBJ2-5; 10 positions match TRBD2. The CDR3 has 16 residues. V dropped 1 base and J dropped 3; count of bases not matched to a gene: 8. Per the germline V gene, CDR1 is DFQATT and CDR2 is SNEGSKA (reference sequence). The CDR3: CSARVVSGRVEETQYF. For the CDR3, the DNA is TGCAGTGCTAGAGTCGTAAGCGGGAGGGTCGAAGAGACCCAGTACTTC.

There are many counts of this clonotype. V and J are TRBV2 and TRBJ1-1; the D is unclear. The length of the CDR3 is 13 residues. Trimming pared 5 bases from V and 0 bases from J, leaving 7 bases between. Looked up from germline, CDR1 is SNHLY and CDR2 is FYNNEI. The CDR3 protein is CASSRAMNTEAFF. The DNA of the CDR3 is TGTGCCAGCAGTCGCGCCATGAACACTGAAGCTTTCTTT.

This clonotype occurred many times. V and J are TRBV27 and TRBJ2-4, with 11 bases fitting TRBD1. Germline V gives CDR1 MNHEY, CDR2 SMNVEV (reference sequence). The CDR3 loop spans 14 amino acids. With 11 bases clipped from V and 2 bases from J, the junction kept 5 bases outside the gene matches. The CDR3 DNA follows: TGTGCCGTGGGGACAGGGGGGACCAAAAACATTCAGTACTTC. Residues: CAVGTGGTKNIQYF.

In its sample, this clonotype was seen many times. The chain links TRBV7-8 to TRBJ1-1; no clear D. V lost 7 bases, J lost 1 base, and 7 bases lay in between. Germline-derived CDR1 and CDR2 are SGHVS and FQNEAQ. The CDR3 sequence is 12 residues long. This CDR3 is CASIQPNTEAFF. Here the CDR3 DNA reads TGTGCCAGCATCCAACCGAACACTGAAGCTTTCTTT.

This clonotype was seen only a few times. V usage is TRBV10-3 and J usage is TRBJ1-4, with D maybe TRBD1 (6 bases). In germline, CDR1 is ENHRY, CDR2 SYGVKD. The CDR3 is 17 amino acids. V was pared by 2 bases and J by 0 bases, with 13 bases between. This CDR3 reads CAISEPGQPTTNEKLFF. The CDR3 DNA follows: TGTGCCATCAGTGAGCCAGGACAGCCGACAACTAATGAAAAACTGTTTTTT.

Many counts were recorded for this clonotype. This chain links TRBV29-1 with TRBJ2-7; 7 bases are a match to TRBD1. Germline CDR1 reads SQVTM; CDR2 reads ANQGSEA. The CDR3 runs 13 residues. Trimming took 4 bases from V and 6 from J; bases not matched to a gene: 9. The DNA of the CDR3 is TGCAGCGTTGGAGGGCAGGGGGTAGGCGAGCAGTACTTC. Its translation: CSVGGQGVGEQYF.

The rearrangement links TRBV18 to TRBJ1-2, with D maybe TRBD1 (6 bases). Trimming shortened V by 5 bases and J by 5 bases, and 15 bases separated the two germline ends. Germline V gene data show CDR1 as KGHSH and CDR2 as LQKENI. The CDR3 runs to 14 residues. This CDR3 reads CASSTGGSNYGYTF. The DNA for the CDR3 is TGTGCCAGCTCAACCGGGGGCAGCAATTATGGCTACACCTTC.